The T cell receptor beta chain described here comes from a study of T cells in localized non-small cell lung cancer (TCRdb year 2020). Notes on the research overall: T cell repertoires of fewer than 250 early-stage NSCLC patients were analyzed, with tumors being compared against uninvolved tumor-adjacent lungs. Of the NSCLC patients, around 130 were male and roughly 110 were female, and the mean age was approximately 64 years. All 250 or so NSCLC patients in the cohort were treatment-naive and had localized lung tumors that were resected. Broader findings and caveats from the paper: The highest T cell clonality was observed in uninvolved tumor-adjacent lung, where clonality exceeded that of tumor, suggesting that antigenic responses were more focused in uninvolved tumor-adjacent lung. Multi-region tumor sequencing was not performed, so intratumor heterogeneity could not be excluded. Higher blood T cell density associated with longer overall survival, while higher adjacent-lung clonality associated with shorter survival. Of the top 100 tumor clones, a median of roughly 57 were detected in paired uninvolved adjacent lung; under 35 were also among that lung's top 100. Because the study design was exploratory, TCR variables were selected using unadjusted p-values without false-discovery rate correction.

Sequences SGHRS (CDR1) and YFSETQ (CDR2) are obtained from the germline V gene. Clipping removes 0 bases from V and 10 bases from J, with 7 as the unmatched junction base count. From its cysteine to its phenylalanine, the CDR3 spans 15 amino acids. The retained sequence is limited to the CDR3, 45 bases, with the frame set at the first base. At diagnosis, tumor, uninvolved tumor-adjacent lung and peripheral blood were collected and then preserved as a mix of FFPE and fresh-frozen material. For TCR repertoire profiling, blood samples were analyzed in the form of peripheral blood mononuclear cells. With respect to this clone: Its specific antigen is unknown. It has no much larger one-base neighbor in the sample; base qualities were not kept.

The immunoSEQ Assay was used to sequence TCR beta CDR3 regions from DNA. The authors' analysis ran thus. T cell density was computed as TCR beta template counts normalized to usable DNA estimated by amplifying housekeeping genes. The preseqR package was used to estimate richness by extrapolating to 400,000 templates for PBMC samples and to 120,000 templates for tissue samples. Clonality was defined as one minus Pielou's evenness. Differential abundance testing on productive amino-acid clonotypes, with a minimum total count of 5 and an alpha of 0.1, was used to identify tissue-enriched TCRs. The Jaccard Index and the Morisita Overlap Index were used to measure how much the repertoires overlapped between compartments. GLIPH grouped TCR beta CDR3s together with public tetramer-defined viral CDR3s, and a viral motif had to include at least three viral sequences and also show V-gene enrichment. As stored in TCRdb, this immuneACCESS dataset retains in-frame rearrangements with V and J assigned. A fraction of the clones does not appear; measured against another copy, unresolved V genes explain less than half of the discrepancy, and the remainder lacks a known reason. From that table come the V and J calls and clone size; the DNA was used to work out D and trimming. Across this sample there are around 25,000 clones, with approximately 88% seen only once. Jointly, the top ten make up 20% to 25% of the sample.

The receptor comes from a man aged 35 to 70 with stage I squamous cell lung carcinoma. The chain uses TRBV5-1 and TRBJ1-6; 7 junctional bases match TRBD1. This specimen was peripheral blood, taken before any cancer treatment. The nucleotide sequence is given as TGCGCCAGCAGCTTGGGCGGCAGGGACAGATCACCCCTCCACTTT. Protein translation: CASSLGGRDRSPLHF.